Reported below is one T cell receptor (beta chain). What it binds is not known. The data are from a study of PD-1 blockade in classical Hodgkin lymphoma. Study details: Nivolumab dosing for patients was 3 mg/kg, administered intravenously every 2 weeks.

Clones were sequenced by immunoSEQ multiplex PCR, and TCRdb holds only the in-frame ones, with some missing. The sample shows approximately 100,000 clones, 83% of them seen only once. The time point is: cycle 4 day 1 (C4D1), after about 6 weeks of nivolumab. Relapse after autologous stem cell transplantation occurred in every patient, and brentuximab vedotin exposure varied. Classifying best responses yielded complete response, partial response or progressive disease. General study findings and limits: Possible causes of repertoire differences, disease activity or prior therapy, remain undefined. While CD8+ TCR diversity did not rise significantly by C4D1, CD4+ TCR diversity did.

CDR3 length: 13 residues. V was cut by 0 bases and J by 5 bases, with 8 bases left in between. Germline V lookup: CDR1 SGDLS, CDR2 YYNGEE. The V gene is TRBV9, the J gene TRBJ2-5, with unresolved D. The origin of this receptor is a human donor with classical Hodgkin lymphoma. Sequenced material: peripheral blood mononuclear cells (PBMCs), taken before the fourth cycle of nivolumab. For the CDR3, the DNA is TGTGCCAGCAGCGTAGGGGCGTCGGAGACCCAGTACTTC. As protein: CASSVGASETQYF.